The 18 T cell receptor beta chains below all came from one sample that was sequenced in a study of neurological immune-mediated disorders. Time point meaning: longitudinal time-point 3. TCRdb called the 5' RACE reads again in MiXCR, with one record for every CDR3 protein. The sample includes 84,000 or so distinct CDR3 sequences, around 4.7% of them seen just once. Sequenced material: PBMCs. The receptors come from an older woman with multiple sclerosis.

The rearrangement joins TRBV27 to TRBJ2-3; D is unclear. Between the trimmed V and J ends, which lost 6 bases and 0 bases, there was a span of 10 bases. In germline, CDR1 is MNHEY, CDR2 SMNVEV (reference sequence). The CDR3 is 14 residues long. This CDR3 is CASRSPRSTDTQYF. CDR3 nucleotide sequence: TGTGCCAGCAGATCCCCCCGTAGCACAGATACGCAGTATTTT.

This clonotype appeared many times. The chain joins TRBV20-1 to TRBJ1-2, with 9 bases that match TRBD1. The CDR3 loop spans 13 amino acids. After removal of 5 bases from V and 4 bases from J, the junction contained 5 bases not matched to a gene. The germline V gene has CDR1 DFQATT and CDR2 SNEGSKA (reference sequence). CDR3 in DNA: TGCAGTGCTGACCGGGACAGGGTCTATGGCTACACCTTC. It translates to CSADRDRVYGYTF.

This clonotype has at least ten counts. This chain uses TRBV28 with TRBJ2-2; D might be TRBD1 (6 bases). Trimming removed 7 bases at V and 3 bases at J, with 15 bases between. CDR3 size: 15 residues. The germline V gene has CDR1 MDHEN and CDR2 SYDVKM. CDR3 residues: CASKVGGPDTGELFF. The CDR3 region has the DNA TGTGCCAGCAAGGTTGGGGGCCCGGACACCGGGGAGCTGTTTTTT.

Many counts were recorded for this clonotype. V gene TRBV4-2 combines with J gene TRBJ2-1; D call uncertain. CDR1 and CDR2 (germline): LGHNA, YNFKEQ. V dropped 3 bases and J dropped 8 bases, with 11 bases sitting between them. The CDR3 sequence is 13 residues long. Here the CDR3 reads CASSHGLEHEQFF. CDR3 coding DNA: TGTGCCAGCAGCCATGGCTTGGAGCATGAGCAGTTCTTC.

Many counts were recorded for this clonotype. The chain joins TRBV20-1 to TRBJ1-5; the match to TRBD1 covers 8 bases. CDR1 is DFQATT and CDR2 is SNEGSKA in the germline V gene (reference sequence). With 1 base clipped from V and 5 bases from J, the junction kept 4 bases outside the gene matches. This CDR3 region has 14 residues. CDR3 DNA sequence: TGCAGTGCTAGAGCCGGACAGGGCGATCAGCCCCAGCATTTT. It translates to CSARAGQGDQPQHF.

The chain is built from TRBV29-1 and TRBJ1-4; D is unresolved. The germline V gene has CDR1 SQVTM and CDR2 ANQGSEA. The ends were cut back, 4 bases at V and 3 bases at J, with 6 bases in the middle. The CDR3 totals 12 residues. This CDR3 reads CSVGQPNEKLFF. CDR3 DNA sequence: TGCAGCGTTGGGCAGCCTAATGAAAAACTGTTTTTT.

This clonotype was observed many times. This rearrangement joins TRBV2 to TRBJ1-4; no reliable D call. Trimming removed 3 bases at V and 4 bases at J, with 9 bases between. CDR3 length: 14 amino acids. Looked up from germline, CDR1 is SNHLY and CDR2 is FYNNEI. The DNA for the CDR3 is TGTGCCAGCAGTGAGTGGGGTCTTAATGAAAAACTGTTTTTT. This codes for CASSEWGLNEKLFF.

This clonotype was recorded at least ten times. This chain joins TRBV5-1 and TRBJ2-1; D is unclear. V lost 6 bases to trimming and J lost 2 bases, with 12 bases between them. The CDR3 contains 14 residues. In germline, CDR1 is SGHRS, CDR2 YFSETQ. As DNA, the CDR3 is TGCGCCAGCACCAAGTTGCGGCCCTACAATGAGCAGTTCTTC. This gives the protein CASTKLRPYNEQFF.

This clonotype was seen ten or more times. The CDR3 reads CASSFLDTQYF. In DNA form, the CDR3 reads TGTGCCAGCAGCTTTTTAGATACGCAGTATTTT. This chain connects TRBV7-8 to TRBJ2-3; the D is unclear. Per the germline V gene, CDR1 is SGHVS and CDR2 is FQNEAQ. V was trimmed by 3 bases and J by 5 bases, leaving 3 bases between them. The CDR3 is 11 residues long.

This clonotype was detected ten times or more. In nucleotides, the CDR3 is TGTGCCAGCAGTTTAGCAGGACTAACAAATGAGCAGTTCTTC. This translates into CASSLAGLTNEQFF. V is TRBV12-3 or TRBV12-4 and J is TRBJ2-1; possibly TRBD2 for D (6 bases). Trimming stripped 0 bases from V and 7 bases from J, with 10 bases between. The CDR3 extends over 14 amino acids.

V is TRBV29-1 and J is TRBJ1-5, with D possibly TRBD1 on 6 matching bases. The CDR3 runs to 10 residues. Per the germline V gene, CDR1 is SQVTM and CDR2 is ANQGSEA. The CDR3 nucleotides read TGCAGTAATCGGGGGGGGGACAAGCATTTT. This gives the protein CSNRGGDKHF.

This clonotype was detected many times. The V gene is TRBV5-1, the J gene TRBJ1-2, with 10 bases that match TRBD1. The germline CDR1 and CDR2 sequences are SGHRS and YFSETQ. The CDR3 has 14 residues. The junction had 6 bases not matched to a gene; V was cut back by 4 bases and J by 6 bases. The CDR3 reads CASSGSGQGNGYTF. CDR3 DNA sequence: TGCGCCAGCAGCGGTTCGGGACAGGGGAATGGCTACACCTTC.

This clonotype was seen many times. The rearrangement links TRBV18 to TRBJ2-3, with a weak D call TRBD1 (5 bases). The germline V gene has CDR1 KGHSH and CDR2 LQKENI. This CDR3 is built from 12 residues. Deletions cut 4 bases from V and 6 bases from J, with 8 bases between. The CDR3 loop reads CASSRQGDTQYF. CDR3 DNA sequence: TGTGCCAGCTCACGTCAGGGCGATACGCAGTATTTT.

With regard to this clonotype: A read error is possible here, since a much larger clone lies one base away. The V call is TRBV12-3 or TRBV12-4, the J call TRBJ1-1; unclear D gene. The CDR3 runs 13 residues. This chain's CDR3 is CVSSLRWDTEAFF. As DNA, the CDR3 is TGTGTCAGCAGTTTACGTTGGGACACTGAAGCTTTCTTT.

The chain uses TRBV18 and TRBJ1-4, with 9 bases matching TRBD1. In germline, CDR1 is KGHSH, CDR2 LQKENI. The CDR3 has 14 amino acids. V lost 3 bases and J lost 6; bases outside the gene matches: 2. The CDR3 sequence is CASSPRTGDEKLFF. The DNA for the CDR3 is TGTGCCAGCTCACCGCGGACAGGGGATGAAAAACTGTTTTTT.

The chain couples TRBV18 to TRBJ1-6; D gene unclear. Trimming shortened V by 2 bases and J by 6 bases, and 5 bases separated the two germline ends. The CDR3 loop spans 13 amino acids. Germline CDR1 and CDR2: KGHSH and LQKENI. CDR3 in amino acids: CASSPNSNSPLHF. CDR3 coding DNA: TGTGCCAGCTCACCAAACAGTAATTCACCCCTCCACTTT.

This clonotype was detected ten times or more. CDR3 amino acids: CASSQAGTSLSEQFF. In nucleotides, the CDR3 is TGTGCCAGCAGCCAAGCAGGGACTAGTCTTAGTGAGCAGTTCTTC. This sequence joins TRBV14 and TRBJ2-1; 8 bases line up with TRBD2. CDR1 is SGHDN, CDR2 FVKESK, per germline. J gave up 9 bases and V 1 base, and 8 bases lay outside the gene matches. This CDR3 has 15 amino acids.

In its sample, this clonotype was seen many times. The chain carries TRBV27 and TRBJ2-3; TRBD1 aligns across 7 bases. The trim removed 2 bases at V and 3 bases at J, leaving 2 bases unmatched. This CDR3 spans 14 amino acids. Germline values: CDR1 MNHEY, CDR2 SMNVEV (reference sequence). For the CDR3, the DNA is TGTGCCAGCAGTTTAAGGACAGGTACAGATACGCAGTATTTT. This codes for CASSLRTGTDTQYF.